The clone carrying this T cell receptor (beta chain) came up a few times. Its antigen is currently unknown. Trimming removed 0 bases at V and 0 bases at J, with 5 bases between. The CDR3 extends over 14 amino acids. Germline CDR1 and CDR2: PRHDT and FYEKMQ (reference sequence). The data originate from a study of CD4+ T cells in melanoma. Measured with immunoSEQ multiplex PCR; TCRdb has only the in-frame clones, and not every one. The repertoire holds under 8,000 clones, with over 65% as singletons. Study results and limitations: A reported correlation linked neoantigen-specific CD4+ T cells to CD8+, macrophage and B cell function. Reportedly, melanoma neoantigen-specific CD4+ T cells showed varied differentiation states.

The sequenced material came from cells from a culture (not recorded whether cultured in vitro). The TCR comes from a human donor with melanoma. The rearrangement links TRBV13 to TRBJ1-1, with D unresolved. The CDR3 sequence: CASSLGGVNTEAFF. CDR3 nucleotides: TGTGCCAGCAGCTTAGGTGGGGTGAACACTGAAGCTTTCTTT.